This entry lists 32 T cell receptor beta chains sequenced from one sample in a study of T cell responses to AZD1222 COVID-19 vaccine. TCRdb's copy holds only in-frame clones and misses some; the assay was immunoSEQ multiplex PCR. The table includes about 93,000 clones, roughly 91% detected once. Sequencing used peripheral blood, obtained on day 0 of MenACWY control vaccination. Every receptor here comes from an adult in good health.

This chain connects TRBV5-6 to TRBJ2-7; possibly TRBD2 for D (5 bases). With 0 bases removed from V and 1 base from J, the gap between germline ends came to 14 bases. The CDR3 consists of 16 residues. CDR1 and CDR2 (germline): SGHDT, YYEEEE. CDR3 protein: CASSLETTRGSYEQYF. The CDR3 DNA follows: TGTGCCAGCAGCTTGGAGACGACAAGAGGGTCCTACGAGCAGTACTTC.

The chain carries TRBV19 and TRBJ1-1; no clear D gene. Looked up from germline, CDR1 is LNHDA and CDR2 is SQIVND (reference sequence). The CDR3 has 13 residues. Trimming took 3 bases from V and 4 from J, leaving 9 bases between them. DNA of the CDR3: TGTGCCAGTAGTATCGAGGGAGGCACTGAAGCTTTCTTT. It codes for CASSIEGGTEAFF.

The CDR3 protein is CASALGFTDTQYF. The CDR3, as DNA: TGTGCCAGCGCGCTAGGGTTCACAGATACGCAGTATTTT. The chain has TRBV6-5 and TRBJ2-3, with no clear D. From germline, CDR1 is MNHEY and CDR2 SVGAGI. The V end lost 8 bases, the J end lost 2 bases, and 11 bases lay between the germline ends. CDR3 length equals 13 residues.

The chain recombines TRBV7-3 with TRBJ2-5, with 8 bases aligning to TRBD2. V lost 1 base to trimming and J lost 4 bases; unmatched junction nucleotides: 5. Germline loops: CDR1 SGHTA, CDR2 FQGTGA. The CDR3 runs 15 residues. The CDR3 reads CASSLNGGARETQYF. CDR3 bases: TGTGCCAGCAGCTTAAACGGGGGGGCCCGAGAGACCCAGTACTTC.

The chain links TRBV5-1 to TRBJ1-6; D gene unclear. The CDR3 loop spans 16 amino acids. V lost 0 bases, J lost 1 base, and 8 bases lay in between. Germline V gives CDR1 SGHRS, CDR2 YFSETQ. The CDR3 sequence is CASSLEGGSYNSPLHF. Here the CDR3 DNA reads TGCGCCAGCAGCTTGGAGGGTGGATCCTATAATTCACCCCTCCACTTT.

The chain links TRBV12-3 or TRBV12-4 to TRBJ1-4; tentatively, D is TRBD1 (5 bases). The V and J ends lost 6 bases and 11 bases respectively, with 13 bases between them. The CDR3 is made up of 12 amino acids. CDR3 region: CASSRTGGKLFF. The CDR3, as DNA: TGTGCCAGCAGCCGGACGGGGGGGAAACTGTTTTTT.

This clone was seen just once. The chain couples TRBV11-3 to TRBJ1-3; no firm D call. The germline gives CDR1 SGHNT, CDR2 YENEEA. Trimming stripped 4 bases from V and 7 bases from J, with 8 bases between. The CDR3 sequence is 12 residues long. The CDR3 bases are TGTGCCAGCAGCTCGTCCCGGAACACCATATATTTT. This translates into CASSSSRNTIYF. The variable domain in full, completed from reference TRBV11-3 and TRBJ1-3, reads EAGVVQSPRYKIIEKKQPVAFWCNPISGHNTLYWYLQNLGQGPELLIRYENEEAVDDSQLPKDRFSAERLKGVDSTLKIQPAELGDSAVYLCASSSSRNTIYFGEGSWLTVV.

The chain has TRBV10-2 and TRBJ2-7, with TRBD2 matching 8 bases. The V gene end was trimmed by 7 bases and the J gene end by 1 base; junction bases not matched to a gene: 15. This CDR3 contains 17 residues. Germline CDR1 WSHSY, CDR2 SAAADI. CDR3 DNA: TGCGCCAGCACGGGTCAGTTTAGCGGGGTAGGGTCCTACGAGCAGTACTTC. This sequence encodes CASTGQFSGVGSYEQYF.

This clone was observed once. The chain recombines TRBV28 with TRBJ2-7; TRBD2 matches at 7 bases. CDR1 and CDR2 from the germline V gene are MDHEN and SYDVKM. There are 12 residues in the CDR3. The V gene end was trimmed by 6 bases and the J gene end by 3 bases; junction bases not matched to a gene: 2. The CDR3 loop reads CASSQRGYEQYF. The CDR3 region has the DNA TGTGCCAGCAGCCAGCGGGGCTACGAGCAGTACTTC.

The chain carries TRBV6-1 and TRBJ1-5; D is unresolved. The length of the CDR3 is 16 residues. Germline-derived CDR1 and CDR2 are MNHNS and SASEGT. V was clipped by 4 bases and J by 0 bases, with 13 bases between them. The CDR3 region is CASSVRGFDSNQPQHF. The DNA of the CDR3 is TGTGCCAGCAGTGTTCGGGGATTCGATAGCAATCAGCCCCAGCATTTT.

This chain uses TRBV10-3 with TRBJ1-4; D is possibly TRBD1 (6 bases). Germline values: CDR1 ENHRY, CDR2 SYGVKD. V lost 4 bases, J lost 7 bases, and 10 bases lay in between. The CDR3 extends over 13 amino acids. In nucleotides, the CDR3 is TGTGCCATCAGTGGGGGGCAGGGTGAAAAACTGTTTTTT. It encodes CAISGGQGEKLFF.

CDR3 in amino acids: CASVEPDRYTEAFF. The CDR3 DNA reads as TGTGCCAGCGTTGAGCCGGACAGGTACACTGAAGCTTTCTTT. The rearrangement joins TRBV28 to TRBJ1-1, with 7 bases identical to TRBD1. Germline CDR1 reads MDHEN; CDR2 reads SYDVKM. The CDR3 extends over 14 amino acids. The V and J ends lost 8 bases and 3 bases, in that order; junction bases with no gene match: 9.

CDR3 coding DNA: TGTGCCAGTAAGGCCGATGGTCAGGGGGGCTACACCTTC. This sequence encodes CASKADGQGGYTF. The rearrangement links TRBV19 to TRBJ1-2, with TRBD1 as a possible D gene (6 bases). This CDR3 is built from 13 residues. The germline V and J ends were trimmed by 7 bases and 8 bases, with 17 bases remaining between them. Looked up from germline, CDR1 is LNHDA and CDR2 is SQIVND (reference sequence).

V usage is TRBV18 and J usage is TRBJ2-1; 8 bases align to TRBD2. Per germline, CDR1 KGHSH and CDR2 LQKENI. The J segment lost 9 bases and the V segment lost 6 bases, leaving 7 bases of the junction unmatched. The CDR3 has 13 residues. CDR3 loop: CASSPGLEGEQFF. The DNA for the CDR3 is TGTGCCAGCTCTCCGGGACTAGAGGGTGAGCAGTTCTTC.

The chain is built from TRBV9 and TRBJ1-2; D unclear. The CDR3 totals 14 residues. From germline, CDR1 is SGDLS and CDR2 YYNGEE. V dropped 4 bases and J dropped 0 bases, with 10 bases sitting between them. CDR3 residues: CASSHGRTNYGYTF. CDR3 DNA sequence: TGTGCCAGCAGCCATGGGCGGACTAACTATGGCTACACCTTC. Looking up the rest from reference TRBV9 and TRBJ1-2 gives the full variable domain: DSGVTQTPKHLITATGQRVTLRCSPRSGDLSVYWYQQSLDQGLQFLIQYYNGEERAKGNILERFSAQQFPDLHSELNLSSLELGDSALYFCASSHGRTNYGYTFGSGTRLTVV.

The chain combines TRBV7-3 with TRBJ2-3; 10 bases are shared with TRBD2. This CDR3 is built from 22 residues. Germline trimming cut 3 bases from V and 4 bases from J; bases unmatched to any gene: 25. The germline CDR1 and CDR2 sequences are SGHTA and FQGTGA. CDR3 sequence reads: CASSFYYQAGGKVRLDPDTQYF. The DNA for the CDR3 is TGTGCCAGCAGCTTTTATTATCAAGCGGGGGGGAAGGTTCGTCTCGACCCAGATACGCAGTATTTT.

This clone was observed a single time. The rearrangement links TRBV11-2 to TRBJ1-3, with no clear D. V lost 3 bases to trimming and J lost 0 bases, with 9 bases between them. This CDR3 has 15 amino acids. From germline, CDR1 is SGHAT and CDR2 FQNNGV. The CDR3 DNA is TGTGCCAGCAGCTTGGACTGGGTCTCTGGAAACACCATATATTTT. This sequence encodes CASSLDWVSGNTIYF. The entire variable domain, with the rest obtained from reference TRBV11-2 and TRBJ1-3, is as follows: EAGVAQSPRYKIIEKRQSVAFWCNPISGHATLYWYQQILGQGPKLLIQFQNNGVVDDSQLPKDRFSAERLKGVDSTLKIQPAKLEDSAVYLCASSLDWVSGNTIYFGEGSWLTVV.

J is TRBJ2-3 and V is TRBV3-1 (or the pseudogene TRBV3-2); 12 bases agree with TRBD2. J was trimmed by 6 bases and V by 4 bases; bases with no gene match: 5. This CDR3 is built from 15 residues. Germline V gene sequence: CDR1 LGHDT, CDR2 YNNKEL (reference sequence). In DNA, the CDR3 is TGTGCCAGCAGCCCGACTAGCGGGGGCGGGGATACGCAGTATTTT. This gives the protein CASSPTSGGGDTQYF.

This clone was seen more than once but under ten times. The chain couples TRBV19 to TRBJ1-6; 9 positions match TRBD1. This CDR3 is 15 amino acids long. Germline V gene lookup returns CDR1 LNHDA and CDR2 SQIVND (reference sequence). V was pared by 6 bases and J by 5 bases, with 5 bases of the junction left unmatched. As DNA, the CDR3 is TGTGCCAGTAGAGAACAGGGGGCGGATAATTCACCCCTCCACTTT. Translation: CASREQGADNSPLHF.

Here the CDR3 reads CASSSGQPGLAGNEQFF. For the CDR3, the DNA is TGTGCCAGCAGCTCCGGACAGCCGGGACTAGCGGGCAATGAGCAGTTCTTC. The chain recombines TRBV7-9 with TRBJ2-1; 12 bases are a match to TRBD2. The CDR3 extends over 17 amino acids. The J segment lost 6 bases and the V segment lost 4 bases, leaving 10 bases of the junction unmatched. The germline V gene has CDR1 SEHNR and CDR2 FQNEAQ (reference sequence).

This clone was recorded once. CDR3 amino acids: CASSFPTGLRSGNTIYF. In DNA, the CDR3 is TGTGCCAGCAGTTTTCCCACAGGGCTCAGGTCTGGAAACACCATATATTTT. The rearrangement joins TRBV28 to TRBJ1-3; D possibly corresponds to TRBD1 (6 bases). This CDR3 comprises 17 residues. V was shortened by 3 bases and J by 1 base, with 16 bases between the two germline ends. Germline V lookup: CDR1 MDHEN, CDR2 SYDVKM.

In its sample, this clone was seen once. This chain uses TRBV5-5 with TRBJ1-5; D gene uncertain. Germline V CDR1 and CDR2: SGHKS, YYEKEE (reference sequence). The ends were cut back, 5 bases at V and 2 bases at J, with 17 bases in the middle. This CDR3 contains 16 residues. The CDR3 DNA reads as TGTGCCAGCAGTCTGCGACCGGAGGACGGCAATCAGCCCCAGCATTTT. Translating gives CASSLRPEDGNQPQHF.

This clone was recorded once. The chain is built from TRBV11-1 and TRBJ1-1; no definite D call. Trimming stripped 3 bases from V and 10 bases from J, with 12 bases between. Germline CDR1 is SGHAT and CDR2 is FQDESV (reference sequence). This CDR3 has 12 residues. CDR3 protein: CASSFRSVTAFF. Here the CDR3 DNA reads TGTGCCAGCAGCTTCCGCTCGGTAACAGCTTTCTTT.

The genes are TRBV9 and TRBJ2-7; 7 bases are shared with TRBD2. The germline CDR1 and CDR2 sequences are SGDLS and YYNGEE. V shed 4 bases, J shed 1 base, and the junction held 5 bases outside the gene matches. The CDR3 covers 14 residues. The CDR3 region is CASSTHGGSYEQYF. CDR3 nucleotides: TGTGCCAGCAGCACCCACGGGGGGTCCTACGAGCAGTACTTC.

CDR3 region: CASSSPVGGAPLHF. In nucleotides, the CDR3 is TGTGCCAGCAGCTCCCCGGTGGGGGGGGCTCCCCTCCACTTT. V usage is TRBV7-2 and J usage is TRBJ1-6; tentative D call: TRBD1 (6 bases). V was cut by 4 bases and J by 13 bases, with 17 bases left in between. The CDR3 contains 14 residues. CDR1 is SGHTA and CDR2 is FQGNSA in the germline V gene.

This clone was counted once. This CDR3 reads CASRDPGQRTYEQYF. The DNA of the CDR3 is TGTGCCAGCAGGGACCCGGGACAGCGAACCTACGAGCAGTACTTC. The chain couples TRBV6-5 to TRBJ2-7; TRBD1 agrees at 7 bases. Germline-derived CDR1 and CDR2 are MNHEY and SVGAGI. The CDR3 loop spans 15 amino acids. The ends lost 6 bases at V and 2 bases at J; junction bases unmatched: 10.

This rearrangement joins TRBV10-3 to TRBJ2-3; TRBD2 agrees at 13 bases. The V and J ends lost 0 bases and 4 bases, in that order; junction bases with no gene match: 1. Germline V lookup: CDR1 ENHRY, CDR2 SYGVKD. There are 16 residues in the CDR3. CDR3 in DNA: TGTGCCATCAGTGAGTCACTAGCGGGGGGGCCAGATACGCAGTATTTT. Translating gives CAISESLAGGPDTQYF.

This chain connects TRBV5-4 to TRBJ2-1; 8 nucleotides line up with TRBD1. The CDR3 has 13 amino acids. V lost 4 bases, J lost 8 bases, and 5 bases stayed unmatched. The germline V gene has CDR1 SGHNT and CDR2 YYREEE (reference sequence). The CDR3 bases are TGTGCCAGCAGCGAGGACAGGGACCATGAGCAGTTCTTC. Translating it yields CASSEDRDHEQFF.

There are many counts of this clone. The chain joins TRBV9 to TRBJ1-6; no clear D. The CDR3 is 16 residues long. V lost 7 bases and J 0 bases, leaving 14 bases between the germline ends. CDR1 and CDR2 from the germline V gene are SGDLS and YYNGEE. The CDR3 spells CASPTHRFSYNSPLHF. The CDR3 DNA sequence: TGTGCCAGCCCAACGCATAGGTTCTCCTATAATTCACCCCTCCACTTT.

The rearrangement joins TRBV29-1 to TRBJ1-5; 8 nucleotides align to TRBD1. V was clipped by 6 bases and J by 7 bases; unmatched bases: 11. CDR1 and CDR2 (germline): SQVTM, ANQGSEA. This CDR3 comprises 14 residues. CDR3 residues: CSVDRGRLSQPQHF. CDR3 DNA sequence: TGCAGCGTCGACAGGGGACGCTTGTCCCAGCCCCAGCATTTT.

The chain links TRBV27 to TRBJ2-5; 10 bases are shared with TRBD2. CDR1 is MNHEY and CDR2 is SMNVEV in the germline V gene (reference sequence). This CDR3 has 15 residues. Trimming cost V 3 bases and J 3 bases; bases outside gene matches: 4. The DNA for the CDR3 is TGTGCCAGCAGTTTTCTAGCGGGGGCCGAAGAGACCCAGTACTTC. Its protein product is CASSFLAGAEETQYF.

The chain uses TRBV30 and TRBJ2-3; TRBD2 matches 11 bases. From germline, CDR1 is GTSNPN and CDR2 SVGIG (reference sequence). The CDR3 has 15 amino acids. V shed 4 bases, J shed 9 bases, and the junction held 12 bases outside the gene matches. Written as DNA, the CDR3 is TGTGCCTGGAAAAGACTAGCGGGGATGAGGGACACGCAGTATTTT. Its protein is CAWKRLAGMRDTQYF.